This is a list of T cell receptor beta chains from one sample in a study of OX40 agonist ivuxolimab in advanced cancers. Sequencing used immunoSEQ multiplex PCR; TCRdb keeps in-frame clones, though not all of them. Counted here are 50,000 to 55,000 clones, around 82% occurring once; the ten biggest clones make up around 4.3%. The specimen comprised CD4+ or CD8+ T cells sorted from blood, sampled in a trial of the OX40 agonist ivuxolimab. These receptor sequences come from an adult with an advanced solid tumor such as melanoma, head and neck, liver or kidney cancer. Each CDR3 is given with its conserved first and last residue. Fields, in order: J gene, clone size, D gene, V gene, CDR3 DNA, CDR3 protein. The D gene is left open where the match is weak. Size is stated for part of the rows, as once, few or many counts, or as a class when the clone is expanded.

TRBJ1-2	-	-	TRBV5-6	TGTGCCAGCAGCTCTCTTTCAGGGTATGGCTACACCTTC	CASSSLSGYGYTF
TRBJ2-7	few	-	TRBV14	TGTGCCAGCAGCCCGAGCCATGGGACTGCCCCGGGGGAAGAGCAGTACTTC	CASSPSHGTAPGEEQYF
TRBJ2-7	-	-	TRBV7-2	TGTGCCAGCAGCCCCGCTGGCGAGCAGTACTTC	CASSPAGEQYF
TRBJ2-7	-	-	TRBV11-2	TGTGCCAGCCGGATCCCCGGACAGTCCTACGAGCAGTACTTC	CASRIPGQSYEQYF
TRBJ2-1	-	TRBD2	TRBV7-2	TGTGCCAGCAGCTCGGGACTAGCGGGAGGGTACAATGAGCAGTTCTTC	CASSSGLAGGYNEQFF
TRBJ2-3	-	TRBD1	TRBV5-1	TGCGCCAGCAGCTACCTCCCCCGGGACAGGGGCACAGATACGCAGTATTTT	CASSYLPRDRGTDTQYF
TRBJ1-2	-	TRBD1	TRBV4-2	TGTGCCAGCAGCCAGGACAGGACAGGCTATGGCTACACCTTC	CASSQDRTGYGYTF
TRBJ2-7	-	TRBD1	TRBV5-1	TGCGCCAGCAGCCATTTACAGGGGTCTGACTACGAGCAGTACTTC	CASSHLQGSDYEQYF
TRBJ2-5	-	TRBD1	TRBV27	TGTGCCAGCAGTTATACAGGGGGCGCAGGGGAGACCCAGTACTTC	CASSYTGGAGETQYF
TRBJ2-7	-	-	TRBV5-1	TGCGCCAGCAGCTCGGGATTTCTAGCCACCGAGCAGTACTTC	CASSSGFLATEQYF
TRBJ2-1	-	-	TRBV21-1	TGTGCCAGCAGCAAACTACCTAGCGCCCCGGAGGTATCCTACAATGAGCAGTTCTTC	CASSKLPSAPEVSYNEQFF
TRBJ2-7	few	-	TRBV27	TGTGCCAGCAGGCGACCAGGGGAGCCGACCTACGAGCAGTACTTC	CASRRPGEPTYEQYF
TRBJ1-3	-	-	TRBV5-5	TGTGCCAGCAGCATCTTAGACACCATATATTTT	CASSILDTIYF
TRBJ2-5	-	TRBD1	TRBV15	TGTGCCACCAGCAGAACAACCGGGACAGGGCAAGAGACCCAGTACTTC	CATSRTTGTGQETQYF
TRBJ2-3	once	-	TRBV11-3	TGTGCCAGCAGCCTCGGGGCTTCTAGCACAGATACGCAGTATTTT	CASSLGASSTDTQYF
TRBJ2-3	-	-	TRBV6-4	TGTGCCAGCGCCAGCTCTTTCGGTGATACGCAGTATTTT	CASASSFGDTQYF
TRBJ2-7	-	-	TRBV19	TGTGCCAGTAACCCCTACGAGCAGTACTTC	CASNPYEQYF
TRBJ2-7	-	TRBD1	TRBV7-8	TGTGCCAGCAGCTTAGCGGCAGGGGGCTACGAGCAGTACTTC	CASSLAAGGYEQYF
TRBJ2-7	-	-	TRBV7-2	TGTGCCAGCAGCTTAGCGGACCTCTCCTACGAGCAGTACTTC	CASSLADLSYEQYF
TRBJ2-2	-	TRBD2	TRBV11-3	TGTGCCAGCAGCCCCATACTAGCGGGAGTGGGCGGGGAGCTGTTTTTT	CASSPILAGVGGELFF
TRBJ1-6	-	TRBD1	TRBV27	TGTGCCAGCAGGGATTGGACAGGGGACTATTCACCCCTCCACTTT	CASRDWTGDYSPLHF
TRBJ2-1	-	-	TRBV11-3	TGTGCCAGCAGCTTAGACGAGTACAATGAGCAGTTCTTC	CASSLDEYNEQFF
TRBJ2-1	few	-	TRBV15	TGTGCCACCAGCAGACATGACAGGATGGGGCATCTCTTC	CATSRHDRMGHLF
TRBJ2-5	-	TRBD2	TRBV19	TGTGCCAGTAGTATAGTCGGCAGCGGGAGGACGGGATACGGGAAGACCCAGTACTTC	CASSIVGSGRTGYGKTQYF
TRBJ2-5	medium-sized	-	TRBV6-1	TGTGCCAGCAGTCAGGGGATTGTGGGGGAGACCCAGTACTTC	CASSQGIVGETQYF
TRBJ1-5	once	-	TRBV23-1	TGCGCCAGCAGTCAGATACATCGACCGAATCAGCCCCAGCATTTT	CASSQIHRPNQPQHF
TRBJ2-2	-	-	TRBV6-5	TGTGCCAGCACTTTACTCGGGGGCACCGGGGAGCTGTTTTTT	CASTLLGGTGELFF
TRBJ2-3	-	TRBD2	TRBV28	TGTGCCAGCAGATCACCTAGCGGTAACACAGATACGCAGTATTTT	CASRSPSGNTDTQYF
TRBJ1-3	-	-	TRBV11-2	TGTGCCAGCAGCTTTCGATCGTACTCTGGAAACACCATATATTTT	CASSFRSYSGNTIYF
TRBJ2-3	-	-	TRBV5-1	TGCGCCAGCAGCTTGGAGCTAGCCTCTTCAGATACGCAGTATTTT	CASSLELASSDTQYF
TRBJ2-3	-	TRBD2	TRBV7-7	TGTGCCAGCAGCCCCGCGGGAGGAAGCACAGATACGCAGTATTTT	CASSPAGGSTDTQYF
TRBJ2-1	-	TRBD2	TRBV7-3	TGTGCCAGCAGCTTATGGCTAGCGGGGCTAAGGAATGAGCAGTTCTTC	CASSLWLAGLRNEQFF
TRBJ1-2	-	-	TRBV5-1	TGCGCCAGCAGCTTGGCAGTTAGAGATAATCGCTATGGCTACACCTTC	CASSLAVRDNRYGYTF
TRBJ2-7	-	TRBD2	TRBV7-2	TGTGCCAGCAGCTTAGGATCCGGGACTAGCGGCTACGAGCAGTACTTC	CASSLGSGTSGYEQYF
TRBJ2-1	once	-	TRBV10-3	TGTGCCATCAGCTCCCGGGACGTAACCTACAATGAGCAGTTCTTC	CAISSRDVTYNEQFF
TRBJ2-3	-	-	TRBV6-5	TGTGCCAGCAGTTACTCGAGTGGAGATACGCAGTATTTT	CASSYSSGDTQYF
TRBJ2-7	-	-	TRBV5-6	TGTGCCAGCAGCTTGGCCCACCTCGAGCAGTACTTC	CASSLAHLEQYF
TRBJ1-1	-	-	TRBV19	TGTGCCAGTAGAAAACCCCGGGACCACACTGAAGCTTTCTTT	CASRKPRDHTEAFF
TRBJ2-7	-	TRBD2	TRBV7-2	TGTGCCAGCAGCTCCCCCGCGGGACTAGCGGGAGTAGCGTCCTACGAGCAGTACTTC	CASSSPAGLAGVASYEQYF
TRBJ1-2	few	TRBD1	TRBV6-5	TGTGCCAGCAGTTACGCAGGGGGGAAAAATGGCTACACCTTC	CASSYAGGKNGYTF
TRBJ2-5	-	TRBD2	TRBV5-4	TGTGCCAGCAGCTCTGCCTCAAGCGGGGCAACAGAGACCCAGTACTTC	CASSSASSGATETQYF
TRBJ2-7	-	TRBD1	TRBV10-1	TGCGCCAGCAGCTGGACAGGGGGCAACGAGCAGTACTTC	CASSWTGGNEQYF
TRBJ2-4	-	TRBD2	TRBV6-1	TGTGCCAGCAGTGAAGTTGGGGAACTAGGACTAGCGGGAAGGGACATTCAGTACTTC	CASSEVGELGLAGRDIQYF
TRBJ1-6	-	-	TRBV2	TGTGCCAGCAGTAGGGACCCCCTGGGCAATTCACCCCTCCACTTT	CASSRDPLGNSPLHF
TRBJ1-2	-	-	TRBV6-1	TGTGCCAGCAGCGAACGGGACTATGGCTACACCTTC	CASSERDYGYTF
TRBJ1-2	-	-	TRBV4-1	TGCGCCAGCAGCCAAGATCATGGGGTCGGGGGCTACACCTTC	CASSQDHGVGGYTF
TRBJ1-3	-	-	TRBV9	TGTGCCAGCAGCGTAGATGGTAGGGCACCTGGAAACACCATATATTTT	CASSVDGRAPGNTIYF
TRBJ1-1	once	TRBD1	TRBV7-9	TGTGCCAGCAGCCTGGGGACAGGGGTTGACGTTAGTGCTTTCTTT	CASSLGTGVDVSAFF
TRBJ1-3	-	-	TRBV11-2	TGTGCCAGCAGCCCCAACTTAAAGGGAAACACCATATATTTT	CASSPNLKGNTIYF
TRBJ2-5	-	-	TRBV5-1	TGCGCCAGCAGCTTGGCCCGAGAGACCCAGTACTTC	CASSLARETQYF
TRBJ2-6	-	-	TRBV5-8	TGTGCCAGCAGCTCAGCAGTAGACTCTGGGGCCAACGTCCTGACTTTC	CASSSAVDSGANVLTF